This T cell receptor (beta chain) is from a study of blood T cell repertoires in COVID-19 (dated by TCRdb to 2019 to 2021). Background for the entire study: Samples from collaborators originated in the United States, Italy and Spain and spanned both the acute and convalescent phases of COVID-19. The prospective study material was composed of cDNA or gDNA derived from T cells, B-cell-depleted T cells, or PBMCs. Subjects who had been exposed to COVID-19, were actively infected with it, or had recovered from it provided the deeply sampled blood TCRbeta repertoires that made up the dataset. The repertoires were released in a freely available public database meant as a resource for research on the immune response to SARS-CoV-2. The samples were drawn from the first 160 participants of the ongoing ImmuneRACE study and from under 1,500 subjects provided by 6 global collaborators. The sample metadata nearly always contained a de-identified subject ID, COVID-19 status, age in years and sex. Where available, HLA class I and class II types were taken from metadata supplied by the sample provider and were not determined by assay-based typing.

Participants in the prospective study were enrolled through a virtual design, were aged about 18 to 90 years, and lived in 24 United States geographic areas. To assign participants to cohorts, the prospective study relied on clinical history that participants themselves reported in a screening survey and a study questionnaire. Exposed participants had been in contact with someone with a PCR-confirmed or clinician-diagnosed COVID-19 case within 2 weeks of study entry. In the prospective study, whole blood, serum and a nasopharyngeal or oropharyngeal swab were collected from each participant by mobile phlebotomists. Prospective study participants could optionally give additional blood draws and questionnaires over a roughly two-month period. Before DNA extraction, blood samples from the prospective study were shipped at room temperature or frozen. The immunoSEQ Assay, a bias-controlled multiplex PCR, was used to amplify TCRbeta CDR3 regions from genomic DNA. In the paper's pipeline: The number of nucleated cells in each sample was estimated by amplification of reference gene primers within the assay. Sequence reads were collapsed and filtered to measure the absolute abundance of every unique TCRbeta CDR3 rearrangement. For each sample, productive Simpson clonality was calculated as the square root of Simpson's diversity index across productive rearrangements. TCRdb took over this immuneACCESS table, retaining in-frame rearrangements with V and J assigned. Such tables are incomplete; in checked studies, under half of the missing clones stem from an unresolved V gene, and the remainder is unexplained. The DNA gave D and trimming, while V, J and clone size come from that table. Recorded for this sample are over 250,000 clones; approximately 80% of them occurred a single time. Together, the top ten hold 5% of the sample.

The CDR3 holds 11 amino acids from the cysteine to the phenylalanine. The kept DNA is CDR3 alone, 33 bases in frame from the first base. V and J are truncated by 8 bases and 7 bases respectively, leaving an intervening sequence of 8 bases. Reading the germline V gene (reference sequence) gives CDR1 MNHEY and CDR2 SMNVEV. This clone has just a few counts. The antigen it binds to is not known. There are no base qualities to consult, and no much larger clone falls within one base. Beyond this particular receptor, the publication reports: The quantity of clinical and demographic metadata differed by source and by participant and was supplied without curation.

This sequence originates from a man between 40 and 49 years old who had been exposed to COVID-19. The chain is encoded by TRBV27 joined to TRBJ2-2; matching of 6 bases hints at TRBD2 as the D gene. The material sequenced was PBMCs or T cells enriched from blood (not recorded which). The CDR3 protein is CASGGGGELFF. The nucleotide sequence reads TGTGCCAGCGGGGGAGGCGGGGAGCTGTTTTTT.